Each of the 19 T cell receptor beta chains below was sequenced from the same sample in a study of metastatic and nonmetastatic thyroid tumors. There were no patients who had received any treatment before thyroid surgery. Using MiXCR, TCRdb re-called clones from the PCR reads. The table includes fewer than 50,000 clones, under 20% detected once. Sequencing input: blood. These TCRs come from a female donor with papillary thyroid cancer or a benign thyroid nodule (not recorded which). Some clones in this sample may be carry-over from other donors' samples.

V is TRBV5-1 and J is TRBJ2-7, with 7 bases identical to TRBD2. This CDR3 is 14 amino acids long. V trimming: 5 bases; J trimming: 0 bases; junction bases outside the gene matches: 5. Germline V gene sequence: CDR1 SGHRS, CDR2 YFSETQ. The CDR3 nucleotides are TGCGCCAGCAGACGGGAGGTCGGCTCCTACGAGCAGTACTTC. As protein: CASRREVGSYEQYF.

This clone has at least ten counts. V usage is TRBV13 and J usage is TRBJ2-7; tentative D call: TRBD1 (6 bases). The germline gives CDR1 PRHDT, CDR2 FYEKMQ (reference sequence). V gave up 4 bases and J gave up 5 bases, with 18 bases separating them. The CDR3 contains 15 residues. The CDR3 loop is CASSYPQGNDNEQYF. The CDR3 DNA reads as TGTGCCAGCAGCTACCCACAGGGTAACGATAACGAGCAGTACTTC.

This clone was picked up many times. The chain combines TRBV5-6 with TRBJ1-5; maybe TRBD1 (5 bases). CDR3 length: 16 residues. Germline CDR1 SGHDT, CDR2 YYEEEE. The germline V and J ends were trimmed by 0 bases and 5 bases, with 15 bases remaining between them. In nucleotides, the CDR3 is TGTGCCAGCAGCTTGGGGTCGGGGGAGGACGATCAGCCCCAGCATTTT. Translation: CASSLGSGEDDQPQHF. Using reference TRBV5-6 and TRBJ1-5 for the parts outside the CDR3, the full variable domain is DAGVTQSPTHLIKTRGQQVTLRCSPKSGHDTVSWYQQALGQGPQFIFQYYEEEERQRGNFPDRFSGHQFPNYSSELNVNALLLGDSALYLCASSLGSGEDDQPQHFGDGTRLSIL.

Ten or more counts support this clone. This chain connects TRBV7-2 to TRBJ2-4, with TRBD1 as a possible D gene (5 bases). The CDR3 covers 14 residues. The germline gives CDR1 SGHTA, CDR2 FQGNSA. V shed 5 bases and J shed 12 bases, with 20 bases lying between them. Written as DNA, the CDR3 is TGTGCCAGCAGCCCCCCCCCTGACAGATCGGCTCAGTACTTC. Translation: CASSPPPDRSAQYF.

The chain is built from TRBV20-1 and TRBJ2-3, with D maybe TRBD1 (5 bases). V was shortened by 3 bases and J by 0 bases, with 13 bases between the two germline ends. Germline loops: CDR1 DFQATT, CDR2 SNEGSKA (reference sequence). CDR3 length equals 15 residues. CDR3 sequence reads: CSARADSESTDTQYF. CDR3 bases: TGCAGTGCTAGGGCAGACAGCGAGAGCACAGATACGCAGTATTTT.

The sample holds many counts of this clone. The chain joins TRBV6-5 to TRBJ2-7; no reliable D call. Trimming took off 2 bases at V and 1 base at J, with 6 bases between the two ends. Germline V lookup: CDR1 MNHEY, CDR2 SVGAGI. This CDR3 has 13 residues. CDR3 sequence (DNA): TGTGCCAGCAGTTACCTACATTCCTACGAGCAGTACTTC. Translating gives CASSYLHSYEQYF.

The V call is TRBV10-1, the J call TRBJ2-7; 7 bases match TRBD1. Trimming removed 7 bases from V and 4 bases from J; junction bases left unmatched: 7. Germline-derived CDR1 and CDR2 are WNHNN and SYGVQD (reference sequence). The CDR3 loop spans 13 amino acids. CDR3 in amino acids: CASTLDRLYEQYF. The CDR3 DNA is TGCGCCAGCACTTTGGACAGGTTGTACGAGCAGTACTTC.

This clone was detected ten times or more. This chain links TRBV2 with TRBJ2-3; D unclear. The CDR3 covers 12 residues. From germline, CDR1 is SNHLY and CDR2 FYNNEI. Trimming cost V 6 bases and J 2 bases, with 6 bases left between them. The CDR3: CASRPLTDTQYF. The CDR3 DNA follows: TGTGCCAGCAGGCCTCTCACAGATACGCAGTATTTT. Combining the CDR3 with reference TRBV2 and TRBJ2-3 gives the whole variable domain EPEVTQTPSHQVTQMGQEVILRCVPISNHLYFYWYRQILGQKVEFLVSFYNNEISEKSEIFDDQFSVERPDGSNFTLKIRSTKLEDSAMYFCASRPLTDTQYFGPGTRLTVL.

This clone was found many times. The chain joins TRBV14 to TRBJ2-1; D is possibly TRBD2 (6 bases). Germline V gene lookup returns CDR1 SGHDN and CDR2 FVKESK. Trimming took off 4 bases at V and 4 bases at J, with 8 bases between the two ends. The CDR3 covers 13 residues. CDR3 amino acids: CASSPGLYNEQFF. The CDR3 DNA reads TGTGCCAGCAGCCCGGGACTTTACAATGAGCAGTTCTTC.

This clone has a handful of counts. The junction departs from germline at one end; a sequencing error may be responsible. The chain couples TRBV6-6 to TRBJ1-3, with TRBD1 identical over 8 bases. CDR3 length: 17 amino acids. Germline CDR1 is MNHNY and CDR2 is SVGAGI (reference sequence). CDR3 protein: CASSYSAGGFSGNTMYF. CDR3 nucleotides: TGTGCCAGCAGTTACTCTGCAGGGGGCTTTTCAGGAAACACCATGTATTTT.

Many counts were recorded for this clone. The V gene is TRBV29-1, the J gene TRBJ1-2, with a tentative D call TRBD1 (6 bases). Germline values: CDR1 SQVTM, CDR2 ANQGSEA. The V end lost 8 bases, the J end lost 3 bases, and 10 bases lay between the germline ends. The CDR3 runs 11 residues. The CDR3 here is CSTTGYYGYTF. The CDR3 DNA reads as TGCAGCACTACAGGGTACTATGGCTACACCTTC.

The CDR3 region is CASSATGGAMGYTF. CDR3 DNA: TGTGCCAGCAGTGCAACAGGGGGCGCGATGGGCTACACCTTC. The gene calls are TRBV6-1 and TRBJ1-2; TRBD1 matches at 9 bases. V gave up 4 bases and J gave up 8 bases; unmatched junction bases: 8. Germline lookup yields CDR1 MNHNS and CDR2 SASEGT. This CDR3 is 14 amino acids long.

Ten or more counts support this clone. The V gene is TRBV4-2, the J gene TRBJ1-4, with D unresolved. The CDR3 totals 16 residues. Trimming took 0 bases from V and 4 from J, leaving 12 bases between them. Germline loops: CDR1 LGHNA, CDR2 YNFKEQ. The CDR3 sequence is CASSQDEGANNEKLFF. The CDR3 DNA is TGTGCCAGCAGCCAAGATGAGGGTGCTAATAATGAAAAACTGTTTTTT.

This clone occurred a few times. This may stem from a read error, because a much larger clone lies one nucleotide away. The V and J genes are TRBV12-5 and TRBJ2-5; 8 positions agree with TRBD1. CDR1 and CDR2 (germline): LGHNT, FRNRAP. The CDR3 contains 18 residues. Germline trimming cut 1 base from V and 1 base from J; bases unmatched to any gene: 11. Written as DNA, the CDR3 is TGTGCTAGTGGTTTGGGGGTTCGGGGACAGGTGTCCCAAGAGACCCAGTACTTC. This encodes CASGLGVRGQVSQETQYF.

There are many counts of this clone. The J gene is TRBJ2-3, the V gene TRBV30; 9 positions agree with TRBD2. The germline V gene encodes CDR1 GTSNPN and CDR2 SVGIG (reference sequence). The length of the CDR3 is 15 residues. V was pared by 0 bases and J by 2 bases, with 3 bases of the junction left unmatched. Written as DNA, the CDR3 is TGTGCCTGGAGTGTAGGGACTAGCCCCACAGATACGCAGTATTTT. Protein sequence: CAWSVGTSPTDTQYF.

In its sample, this clone was seen many times. CDR3 region: CAISELAGGAGTEAFF. Written as DNA, the CDR3 is TGTGCCATCAGTGAGTTAGCAGGGGGCGCGGGCACTGAAGCTTTCTTT. The chain links TRBV10-3 to TRBJ1-1; 8 nucleotides match TRBD1. The CDR3 consists of 16 residues. In germline, CDR1 is ENHRY, CDR2 SYGVKD. V shed 1 base, J shed 4 bases, and the junction held 8 bases outside the gene matches.

V and J are TRBV11-3 and TRBJ2-1; D unclear. This CDR3 spans 12 amino acids. V was shortened by 8 bases and J by 10 bases, with 15 bases between the two germline ends. Germline V lookup: CDR1 SGHNT, CDR2 YENEEA. CDR3 region: CASGVLGSEQFF. In DNA form, the CDR3 reads TGTGCCAGCGGCGTATTAGGGTCAGAGCAGTTCTTC.

This chain connects TRBV20-1 to TRBJ2-5; D possibly corresponds to TRBD1 (7 bases). Germline V gene lookup returns CDR1 DFQATT and CDR2 SNEGSKA (reference sequence). Deletions cut 3 bases from V and 5 bases from J, with 16 bases between. The CDR3 is made up of 14 amino acids. CDR3 residues: CSASRDSGGETQYF. The CDR3 nucleotides read TGCAGTGCTAGCCGGGACAGTGGGGGGGAGACCCAGTACTTC.

This clone was recorded at least ten times. This chain connects TRBV13 to TRBJ2-1; 8 bases agree with TRBD2. Losses at the gene ends were 4 bases for V and 2 bases for J; bases not matched to a gene: 10. The CDR3 loop spans 17 amino acids. Germline CDR1 is PRHDT and CDR2 is FYEKMQ (reference sequence). The CDR3 DNA sequence: TGTGCCAGCAGCTCCAAGGAGCGGGGGTCGACCTACAATGAGCAGTTCTTC. Translation: CASSSKERGSTYNEQFF.